A selection of T cell receptor beta chains follows, all from one sample in a study of CXCR3-negative and CXCR3-positive naive CD8 T cells. TCRdb reprocessed the 5' RACE reads and stores each CDR3 protein as one record, lacking DNA. The data show some 54,000 distinct CDR3 sequences, and the top ten clones hold about 0.49%. Sample: naive CXCR3+ CD8+ T cells from blood. Receptors originate from a human donor in good health. Some clones in this sample may be carry-over from other donors' samples. The CDR3 runs from the conserved cysteine through the conserved F or W. Fields, in order: V gene, J gene, CDR3 protein.

TRBV20-1	TRBJ1-5	CSASRWGYSNQPQHF
TRBV6-4	TRBJ1-1	CASSEWKNTEVFF
TRBV11-2	TRBJ1-1	CAGGFPGNAEAFF
TRBV28	TRBJ2-7	CASSLLAPSYEQYF
TRBV9	TRBJ1-1	CASSARQQGPEAFF
TRBV29-1	TRBJ1-2	CSVGGREDGYTF
TRBV4-2	TRBJ2-7	CASSQIQGGWEDYEQYF
TRBV28	TRBJ1-2	CASSLAQTGRYGYTF
TRBV7-8	TRBJ2-5	CASSKALLGETQYF
TRBV7-3	TRBJ2-3	CASSLSPTDTQYF
TRBV5-1	TRBJ2-7	CASSLVGQGSWEQYF
TRBV20-1	TRBJ2-7	CSARDRGYEQYF